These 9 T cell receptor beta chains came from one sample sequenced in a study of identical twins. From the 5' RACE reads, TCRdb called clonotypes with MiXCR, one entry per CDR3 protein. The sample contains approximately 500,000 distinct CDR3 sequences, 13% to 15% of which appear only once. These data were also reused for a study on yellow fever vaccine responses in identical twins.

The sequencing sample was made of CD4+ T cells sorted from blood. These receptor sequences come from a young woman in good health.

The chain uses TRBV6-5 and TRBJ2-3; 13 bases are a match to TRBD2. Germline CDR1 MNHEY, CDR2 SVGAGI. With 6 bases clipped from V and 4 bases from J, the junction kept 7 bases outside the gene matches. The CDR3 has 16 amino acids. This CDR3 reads CASSYGTSGVADTQYF. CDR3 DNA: TGTGCCAGCAGCTATGGGACTAGCGGGGTTGCAGATACGCAGTATTTT.

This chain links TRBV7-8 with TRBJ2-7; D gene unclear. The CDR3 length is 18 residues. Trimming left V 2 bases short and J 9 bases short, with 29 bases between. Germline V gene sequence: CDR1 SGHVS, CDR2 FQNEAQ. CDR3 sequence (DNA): TGTGCCAGCAGCTTATATAGGGAAGGGCGGCATTCTTTTATCGCGCAGTACTTC. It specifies CASSLYREGRHSFIAQYF. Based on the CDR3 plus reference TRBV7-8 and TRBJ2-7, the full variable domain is GAGVSQSPRYKVAKRGQDVALRCDPISGHVSLFWYQQALGQGPEFLTYFQNEAQLDKSGLPSDRFFAERPEGSVSTLKIQRTQQEDSAVYLCASSLYREGRHSFIAQYFGPGTRLTVT.

CDR3: CASTNYIAGAQETQYF. CDR3 DNA: TGTGCCAGCACCAACTACATAGCGGGAGCACAAGAGACCCAGTACTTC. The rearrangement uses TRBV2 and TRBJ2-5, with 9 positions matching TRBD2. The length of the CDR3 is 16 residues. V shed 7 bases, J shed 2 bases, and the junction held 11 bases outside the gene matches. Looked up from germline, CDR1 is SNHLY and CDR2 is FYNNEI.

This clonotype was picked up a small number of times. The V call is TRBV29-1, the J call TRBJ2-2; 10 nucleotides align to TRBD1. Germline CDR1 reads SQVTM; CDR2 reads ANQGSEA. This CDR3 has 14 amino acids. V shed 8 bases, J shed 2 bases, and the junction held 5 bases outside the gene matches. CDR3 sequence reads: CSTRDRGNTGELFF. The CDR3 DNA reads TGCAGCACCCGGGACAGGGGTAACACCGGGGAGCTGTTTTTT.

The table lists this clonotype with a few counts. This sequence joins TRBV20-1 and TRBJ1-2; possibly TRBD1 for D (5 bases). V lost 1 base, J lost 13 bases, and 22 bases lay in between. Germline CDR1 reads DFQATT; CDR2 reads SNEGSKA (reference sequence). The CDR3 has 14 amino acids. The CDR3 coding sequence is TGCAGTGCTAGAGTCCAGCCCCTAACAGGATCTAGCACCTTC. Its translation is CSARVQPLTGSSTF.

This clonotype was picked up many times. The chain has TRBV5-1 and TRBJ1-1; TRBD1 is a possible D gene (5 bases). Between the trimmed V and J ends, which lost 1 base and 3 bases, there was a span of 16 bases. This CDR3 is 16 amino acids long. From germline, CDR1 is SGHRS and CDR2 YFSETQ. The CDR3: CASSLLSGTGDTEAFF. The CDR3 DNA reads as TGCGCCAGCAGCTTGTTATCCGGGACGGGTGACACTGAAGCTTTCTTT.

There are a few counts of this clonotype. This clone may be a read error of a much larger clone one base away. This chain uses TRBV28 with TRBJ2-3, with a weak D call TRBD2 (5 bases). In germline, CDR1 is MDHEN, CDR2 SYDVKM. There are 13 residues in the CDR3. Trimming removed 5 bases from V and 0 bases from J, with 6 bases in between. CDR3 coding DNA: TGTGCCAGCAGTGAGGGCAGCACAGATACGCAGTATTTT. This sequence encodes CASSEGSTDTQYF.

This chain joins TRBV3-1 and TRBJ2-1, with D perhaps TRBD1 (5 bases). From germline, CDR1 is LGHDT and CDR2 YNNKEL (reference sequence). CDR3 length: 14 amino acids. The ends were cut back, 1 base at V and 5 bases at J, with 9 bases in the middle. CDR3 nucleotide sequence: TGTGCCAGCAGCCAAGGGGGCGCGGACAATGAGCAGTTCTTC. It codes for CASSQGGADNEQFF.

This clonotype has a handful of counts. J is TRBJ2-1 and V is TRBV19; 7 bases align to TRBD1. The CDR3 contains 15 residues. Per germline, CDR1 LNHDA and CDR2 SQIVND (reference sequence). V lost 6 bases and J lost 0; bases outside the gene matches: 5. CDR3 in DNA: TGTGCCAGTAGGAGGACAGGAAGCTCCTACAATGAGCAGTTCTTC. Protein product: CASRRTGSSYNEQFF.